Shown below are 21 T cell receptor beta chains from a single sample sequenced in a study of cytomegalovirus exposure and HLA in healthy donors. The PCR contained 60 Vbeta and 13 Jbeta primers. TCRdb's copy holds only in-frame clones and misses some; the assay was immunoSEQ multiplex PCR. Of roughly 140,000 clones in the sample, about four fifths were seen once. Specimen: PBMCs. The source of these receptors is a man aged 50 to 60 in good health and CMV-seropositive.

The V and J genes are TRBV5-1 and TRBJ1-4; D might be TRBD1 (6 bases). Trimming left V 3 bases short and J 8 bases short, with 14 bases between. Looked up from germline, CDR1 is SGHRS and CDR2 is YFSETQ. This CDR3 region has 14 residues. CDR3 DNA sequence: TGCGCCAGCAGCTCGTCAGGGGTCGGGGAAAAACTGTTTTTT. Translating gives CASSSSGVGEKLFF. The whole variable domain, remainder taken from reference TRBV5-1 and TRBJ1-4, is KAGVTQTPRYLIKTRGQQVTLSCSPISGHRSVSWYQQTPGQGLQFLFEYFSETQRNKGNFPGRFSGRQFSNSRSEMNVSTLELGDSALYLCASSSSGVGEKLFFGSGTQLSVL.

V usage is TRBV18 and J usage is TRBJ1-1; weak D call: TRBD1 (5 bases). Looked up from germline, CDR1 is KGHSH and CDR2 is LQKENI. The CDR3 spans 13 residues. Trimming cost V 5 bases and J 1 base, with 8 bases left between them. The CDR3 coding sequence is TGTGCCAGCTCAGATGGACAGAACACTGAAGCTTTCTTT. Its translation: CASSDGQNTEAFF. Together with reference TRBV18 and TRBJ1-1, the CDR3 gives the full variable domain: NAGVMQNPRHLVRRRGQEARLRCSPMKGHSHVYWYRQLPEEGLKFMVYLQKENIIDESGMPKERFSAEFPKEGPSILRIQQVVRGDSAAYFCASSDGQNTEAFFGQGTRLTVV.

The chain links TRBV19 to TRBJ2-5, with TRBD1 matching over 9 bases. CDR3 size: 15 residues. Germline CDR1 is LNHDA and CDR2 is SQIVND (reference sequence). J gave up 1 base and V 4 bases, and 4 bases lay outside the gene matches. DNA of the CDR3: TGTGCCAGTAGTAAACAGGGGGCGGGCCAAGAGACCCAGTACTTC. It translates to CASSKQGAGQETQYF.

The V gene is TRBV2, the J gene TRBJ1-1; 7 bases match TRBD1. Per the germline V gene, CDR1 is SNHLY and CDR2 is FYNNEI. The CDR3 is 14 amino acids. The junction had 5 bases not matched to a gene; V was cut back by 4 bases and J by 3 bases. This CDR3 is CASSGRDRYTEAFF. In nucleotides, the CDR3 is TGTGCCAGCAGTGGGAGGGACAGATACACTGAAGCTTTCTTT.

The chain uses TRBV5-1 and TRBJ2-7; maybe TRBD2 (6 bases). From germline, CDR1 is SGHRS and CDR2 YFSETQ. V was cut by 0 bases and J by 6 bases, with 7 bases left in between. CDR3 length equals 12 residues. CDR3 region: CASSLGGIEQYF. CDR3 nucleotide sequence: TGCGCCAGCAGCTTGGGCGGGATCGAGCAGTACTTC.

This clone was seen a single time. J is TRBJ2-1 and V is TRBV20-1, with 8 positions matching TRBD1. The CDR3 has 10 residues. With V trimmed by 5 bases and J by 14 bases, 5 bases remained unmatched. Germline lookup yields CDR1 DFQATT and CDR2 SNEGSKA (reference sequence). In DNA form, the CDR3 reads TGCAGTGCTCAGGACAGGGAAGAGTTCTTC. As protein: CSAQDREEFF.

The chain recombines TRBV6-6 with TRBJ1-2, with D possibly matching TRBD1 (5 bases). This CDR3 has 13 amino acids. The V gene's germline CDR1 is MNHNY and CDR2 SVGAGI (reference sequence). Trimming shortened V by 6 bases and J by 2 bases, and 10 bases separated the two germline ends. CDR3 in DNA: TGTGCCAGCAGCAGAGACAGAAACTATGGCTACACCTTC. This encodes CASSRDRNYGYTF.

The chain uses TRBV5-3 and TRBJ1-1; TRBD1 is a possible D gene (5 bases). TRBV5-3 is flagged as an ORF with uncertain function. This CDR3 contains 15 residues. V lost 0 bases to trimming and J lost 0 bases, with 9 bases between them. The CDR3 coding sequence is TGTGCCAGAAGCTTGGCTGGGGCCATGAACACTGAAGCTTTCTTT. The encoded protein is CARSLAGAMNTEAFF.

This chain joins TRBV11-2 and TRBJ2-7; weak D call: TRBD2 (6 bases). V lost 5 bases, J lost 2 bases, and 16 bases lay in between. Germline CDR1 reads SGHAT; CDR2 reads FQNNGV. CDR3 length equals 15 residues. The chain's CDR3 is CASSLRRAGTYEQYF. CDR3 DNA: TGTGCCAGCAGCCTTCGTAGGGCGGGGACCTACGAGCAGTACTTC.

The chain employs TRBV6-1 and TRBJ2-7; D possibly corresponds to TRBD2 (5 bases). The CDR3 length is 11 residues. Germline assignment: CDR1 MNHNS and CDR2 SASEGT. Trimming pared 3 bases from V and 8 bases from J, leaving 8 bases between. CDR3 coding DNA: TGTGCCAGCAGTGAGCCGGGGAAGCAGTACTTC. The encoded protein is CASSEPGKQYF.

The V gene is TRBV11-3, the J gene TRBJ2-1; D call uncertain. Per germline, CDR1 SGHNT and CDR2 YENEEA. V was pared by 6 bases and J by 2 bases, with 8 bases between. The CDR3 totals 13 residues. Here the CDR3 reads CASSFRAYNEQFF. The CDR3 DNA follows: TGTGCCAGCAGTTTCCGAGCCTACAATGAGCAGTTCTTC.

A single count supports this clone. CDR3 sequence reads: CASRRGPTYEQYF. CDR3 nucleotide sequence: TGTGCCAGCCGTAGGGGGCCCACCTACGAGCAGTACTTC. The chain combines TRBV7-9 with TRBJ2-7; 7 nucleotides align to TRBD1. The germline V gene has CDR1 SEHNR and CDR2 FQNEAQ (reference sequence). CDR3 length: 13 residues. J lost 2 bases, V lost 8 bases, and 6 bases had no gene match.

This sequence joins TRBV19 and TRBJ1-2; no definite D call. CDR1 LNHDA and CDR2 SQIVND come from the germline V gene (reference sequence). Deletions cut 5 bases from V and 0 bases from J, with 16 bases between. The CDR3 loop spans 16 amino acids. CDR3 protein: CASSSMTPSANYGYTF. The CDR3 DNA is TGTGCCAGTAGTTCAATGACTCCTTCAGCTAACTATGGCTACACCTTC.

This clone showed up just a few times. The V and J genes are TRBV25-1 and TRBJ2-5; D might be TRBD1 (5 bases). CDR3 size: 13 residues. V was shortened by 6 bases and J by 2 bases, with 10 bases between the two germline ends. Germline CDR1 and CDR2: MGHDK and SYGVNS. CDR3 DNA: TGTGCCAGCAGCAGGGTAGGGCAAGAGACCCAGTACTTC. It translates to CASSRVGQETQYF.

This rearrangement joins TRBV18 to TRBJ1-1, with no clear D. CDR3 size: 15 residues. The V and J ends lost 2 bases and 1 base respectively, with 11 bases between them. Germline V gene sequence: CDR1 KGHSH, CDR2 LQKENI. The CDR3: CASSPSGNPNTEAFF. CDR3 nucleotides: TGTGCCAGCTCACCATCGGGGAACCCGAACACTGAAGCTTTCTTT.

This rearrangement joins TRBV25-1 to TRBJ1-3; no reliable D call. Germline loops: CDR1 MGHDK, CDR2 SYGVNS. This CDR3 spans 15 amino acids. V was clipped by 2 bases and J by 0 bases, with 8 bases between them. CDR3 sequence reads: CASSEARNSGNTIYF. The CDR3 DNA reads TGTGCCAGCAGTGAAGCGCGAAACTCTGGAAACACCATATATTTT.

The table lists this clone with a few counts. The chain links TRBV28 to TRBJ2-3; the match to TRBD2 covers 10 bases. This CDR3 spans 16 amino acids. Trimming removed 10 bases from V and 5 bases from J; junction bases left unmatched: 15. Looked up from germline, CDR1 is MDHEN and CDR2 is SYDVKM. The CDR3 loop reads CAIKERSGRAGDTQYF. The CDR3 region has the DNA TGTGCCATCAAGGAGAGGAGCGGGAGGGCCGGAGATACGCAGTATTTT.

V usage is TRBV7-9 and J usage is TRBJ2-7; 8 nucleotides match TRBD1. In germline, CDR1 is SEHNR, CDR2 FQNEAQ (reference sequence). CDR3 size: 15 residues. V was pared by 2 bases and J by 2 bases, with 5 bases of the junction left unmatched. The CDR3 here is CASSLPGTGTYEQYF. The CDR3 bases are TGTGCCAGCAGCTTACCCGGGACAGGCACCTACGAGCAGTACTTC.

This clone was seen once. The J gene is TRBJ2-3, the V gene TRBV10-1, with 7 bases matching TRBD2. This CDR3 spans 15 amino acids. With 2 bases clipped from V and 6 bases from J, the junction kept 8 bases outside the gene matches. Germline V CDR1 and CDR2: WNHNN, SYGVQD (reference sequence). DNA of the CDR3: TGCGCCAGCAGTGAGAGGCAGGGAGGGCAGGATACGCAGTATTTT. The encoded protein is CASSERQGGQDTQYF.

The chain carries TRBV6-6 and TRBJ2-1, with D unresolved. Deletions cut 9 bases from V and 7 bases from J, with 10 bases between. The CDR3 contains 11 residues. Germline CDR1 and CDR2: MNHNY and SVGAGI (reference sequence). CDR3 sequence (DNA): TGTGCCAGTCGCCTTCGGAATGAGCAGTTCTTC. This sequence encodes CASRLRNEQFF.

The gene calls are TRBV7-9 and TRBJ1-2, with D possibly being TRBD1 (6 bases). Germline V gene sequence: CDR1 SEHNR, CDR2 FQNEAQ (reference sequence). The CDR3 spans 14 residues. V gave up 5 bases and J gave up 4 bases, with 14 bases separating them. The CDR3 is CASSRPRQVYGYTF. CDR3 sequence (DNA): TGTGCCAGCAGCCGCCCGAGACAGGTCTATGGCTACACCTTC.